The 21 T cell receptor beta chains below all came from one sample that was sequenced in a study of beta chain features in type 1 diabetes. Overall study findings and caveats: Across all four CD4+ subsets, people with type 1 diabetes showed modestly shorter TCRB CDR3s.

These receptors lack a known antigen. Isolated RNA was reverse transcribed in full, so expressed TCRB transcripts were sequenced. Profiling relied on immunoSEQ multiplex PCR, and the TCRdb table lists in-frame clones only, not all of them. The sample has some 190,000 clones, almost 8% seen once. The sequencing input was central memory CD4+ T cells from blood. These receptors came from a man in his late teens or twenties with type 1 diabetes.

The table lists this clone with a count of one. This sequence joins TRBV7-2 and TRBJ1-4; D remains unclear. The V gene's germline CDR1 is SGHTA and CDR2 FQGNSA. The CDR3 covers 12 residues. The ends were cut back, 3 bases at V and 12 bases at J, with 11 bases in the middle. The CDR3 DNA is TGTGCCAGCAGCTTTCCCCCGGGAGAACTGTTTTTT. Translation gives CASSFPPGELFF.

The chain links TRBV5-6 to TRBJ2-2; D is perhaps TRBD1 (5 bases). Germline lookup yields CDR1 SGHDT and CDR2 YYEEEE. The V end lost 0 bases, the J end lost 2 bases, and 8 bases lay between the germline ends. CDR3 length: 15 residues. The CDR3 reads CASSLGQINTGELFF. The CDR3 DNA reads TGTGCCAGCAGCTTGGGACAGATTAACACCGGGGAGCTGTTTTTT.

The gene calls are TRBV10-3 and TRBJ2-1; 7 nucleotides agree with TRBD2. This CDR3 contains 14 residues. CDR1 ENHRY and CDR2 SYGVKD come from the germline V gene. V was clipped by 11 bases and J by 0 bases; unmatched bases: 7. The CDR3 sequence: CAARGGGSYNEQFF. Here the CDR3 DNA reads TGTGCCGCCCGGGGCGGGGGCTCCTACAATGAGCAGTTCTTC.

This chain joins TRBV5-6 and TRBJ1-2; 8 nucleotides match TRBD1. The CDR3 length is 14 residues. Germline CDR1 is SGHDT and CDR2 is YYEEEE. The junction had 8 bases not matched to a gene; V was cut back by 5 bases and J by 5 bases. CDR3 sequence (DNA): TGTGCCAGCAGACCCACAGGGGGTTCATATGGCTACACCTTC. It encodes CASRPTGGSYGYTF.

This chain connects TRBV28 to TRBJ2-5; D is perhaps TRBD2 (5 bases). Germline V gives CDR1 MDHEN, CDR2 SYDVKM. This CDR3 contains 14 residues. Trimming removed 7 bases at V and 5 bases at J, with 17 bases between. The CDR3 reads CASTSSRARETQYF. CDR3 coding DNA: TGTGCCAGCACCTCTTCGCGGGCGCGGGAGACCCAGTACTTC.

V usage is TRBV18 and J usage is TRBJ2-7; 10 nucleotides agree with TRBD2. In germline, CDR1 is KGHSH, CDR2 LQKENI. The CDR3 contains 15 residues. The trim removed 3 bases at V and 1 base at J, leaving 3 bases unmatched. The CDR3 protein is CASSPPAGGSYEQYF. CDR3 DNA: TGTGCCAGCTCACCCCCAGCGGGAGGGTCCTACGAGCAGTACTTC.

Note on this clone: Additional DNA sequences in this sample encode the identical CDR3. The chain recombines TRBV6-6 with TRBJ2-5, with unresolved D. The germline gives CDR1 MNHNY, CDR2 SVGAGI (reference sequence). CDR3 length equals 11 residues. V lost 5 bases, J lost 4 bases, and 5 bases lay in between. This CDR3 is CASSPGETQYF. The CDR3 DNA is TGTGCCAGCAGTCCCGGAGAGACCCAGTACTTC.

V usage is TRBV25-1 and J usage is TRBJ2-7, with D maybe TRBD2 (5 bases). The CDR3 totals 13 residues. V lost 2 bases and J lost 9, with 14 bases in between. Germline V gene sequence: CDR1 MGHDK, CDR2 SYGVNS. The CDR3 region has the DNA TGTGCCAGCAGTGAAGATTACGGGGTTACGCAGTACTTC. It translates to CASSEDYGVTQYF.

The V and J genes are TRBV10-3 and TRBJ1-1; 9 nucleotides align to TRBD1. The germline V gene has CDR1 ENHRY and CDR2 SYGVKD. The CDR3 is made up of 14 amino acids. The V and J ends lost 6 bases and 5 bases, in that order; junction bases with no gene match: 7. DNA for the CDR3: TGTGCCATCAGGAGCGGGACAGGGAGTACTGAAGCTTTCTTT. The encoded protein is CAIRSGTGSTEAFF.

This clone has only a few counts. V usage is TRBV6-6 and J usage is TRBJ1-2, with a weak D call TRBD1 (5 bases). The CDR3 extends over 13 amino acids. CDR1 is MNHNY and CDR2 is SVGAGI in the germline V gene (reference sequence). Trimming removed 2 bases from V and 8 bases from J, with 12 bases in between. The CDR3 sequence is CASSYGASQGYTF. CDR3 bases: TGTGCCAGCAGTTACGGGGCCAGCCAGGGCTACACCTTC.

The V and J genes are TRBV7-2 and TRBJ1-2; 9 bases agree with TRBD1. The CDR3 spans 14 residues. Germline CDR1 reads SGHTA; CDR2 reads FQGNSA. J was trimmed by 8 bases and V by 1 base; bases with no gene match: 5. The chain's CDR3 is CASSLDTGGIGYTF. The CDR3 region has the DNA TGTGCCAGCAGCTTAGACACAGGGGGCATCGGCTACACCTTC.

The chain couples TRBV28 to TRBJ1-3; weak D call: TRBD1 (6 bases). CDR3 size: 14 residues. V was shortened by 5 bases and J by 9 bases, with 17 bases between the two germline ends. Germline V gives CDR1 MDHEN, CDR2 SYDVKM. The DNA for the CDR3 is TGTGCCAGCAGTCAGGGGCTCGGGGTTGGCACCATATATTTT. Its translation: CASSQGLGVGTIYF. The full variable domain, in which reference TRBV28 and TRBJ1-3 provide the parts outside the CDR3, is DVKVTQSSRYLVKRTGEKVFLECVQDMDHENMFWYRQDPGLGLRLIYFSYDVKMKEKGDIPEGYSVSREKKERFSLILESASTNQTSMYLCASSQGLGVGTIYFGEGSWLTVV.

This clone has a handful of counts. The chain uses TRBV28 and TRBJ2-1, with TRBD1 as a possible D gene (6 bases). The CDR3 spans 17 residues. CDR1 MDHEN and CDR2 SYDVKM come from the germline V gene. Trimming left V 5 bases short and J 1 base short, with 18 bases between. CDR3 region: CASSPPNRVWSYNEQFF. The CDR3 DNA sequence: TGTGCCAGCAGTCCACCTAACAGGGTATGGTCCTACAATGAGCAGTTCTTC.

This clone has only a few counts. V gene TRBV4-2 combines with J gene TRBJ2-3; 11 bases map to TRBD2. The CDR3 runs 17 residues. Losses at the gene ends were 3 bases for V and 2 bases for J; bases not matched to a gene: 7. Germline V gene lookup returns CDR1 LGHNA and CDR2 YNFKEQ. In nucleotides, the CDR3 is TGTGCCAGCAGCCAGGAACTTAGCGGGGGGGCCACAGATACGCAGTATTTT. Its protein product is CASSQELSGGATDTQYF.

The gene calls are TRBV23-1 and TRBJ2-6; 10 bases map to TRBD1. TRBV23-1 qualifies as an ORF whose function is uncertain. The V gene end was trimmed by 0 bases and the J gene end by 2 bases; junction bases not matched to a gene: 1. The CDR3 contains 17 residues. The CDR3 loop reads CASSQSGTGAGANVLTF. For the CDR3, the DNA is TGCGCCAGCAGTCAATCGGGGACAGGGGCTGGGGCCAACGTCCTGACTTTC.

This chain connects TRBV29-1 to TRBJ1-5, with 7 bases aligning to TRBD1. This CDR3 contains 13 residues. The germline CDR1 and CDR2 sequences are SQVTM and ANQGSEA. V lost 6 bases, J lost 5 bases, and 7 bases stayed unmatched. CDR3 DNA sequence: TGCAGCGTGGCCGGGGGACAGCATCAGCCCCAGCATTTT. It codes for CSVAGGQHQPQHF.

This clone was seen more than once but under ten times. The rearrangement uses TRBV30 and TRBJ1-2; D may be TRBD1 (6 bases). Germline V gene data show CDR1 as GTSNPN and CDR2 as SVGIG (reference sequence). V was trimmed by 0 bases and J by 5 bases, leaving 10 bases between them. This CDR3 spans 13 amino acids. In DNA, the CDR3 is TGTGCCTGGAGTGTGGACAGTAGATATGGCTACACCTTC. Protein product: CAWSVDSRYGYTF.

The chain carries TRBV5-1 and TRBJ1-1; D is ambiguous. This CDR3 is built from 14 residues. V lost 4 bases to trimming and J lost 0 bases, with 10 bases between them. Germline V gene lookup returns CDR1 SGHRS and CDR2 YFSETQ. CDR3 protein: CASSPLILNTEAFF. The DNA for the CDR3 is TGCGCCAGCAGCCCCCTAATCCTGAACACTGAAGCTTTCTTT. Full variable domain (missing parts from reference TRBV5-1 and TRBJ1-1): KAGVTQTPRYLIKTRGQQVTLSCSPISGHRSVSWYQQTPGQGLQFLFEYFSETQRNKGNFPGRFSGRQFSNSRSEMNVSTLELGDSALYLCASSPLILNTEAFFGQGTRLTVV.

Notes on this clone: The sample contains more than one DNA sequence encoding this CDR3. CDR3 residues: CATSAGLSTDTQYF. Here the CDR3 DNA reads TGTGCCACTAGCGCCGGACTTAGCACAGATACGCAGTATTTT. The J gene is TRBJ2-3, the V gene TRBV15; tentatively, D is TRBD2 (5 bases). CDR1 LNHNV and CDR2 YYDKDF come from the germline V gene (reference sequence). This CDR3 comprises 14 residues. V was clipped by 9 bases and J by 0 bases, with 13 bases between them.

This clone turned up a few times. J is TRBJ2-1 and V is TRBV7-9, with TRBD2 matching 11 bases. The junction had 12 bases not matched to a gene; V was cut back by 2 bases and J by 6 bases. CDR3 length: 18 amino acids. CDR1 is SEHNR and CDR2 is FQNEAQ in the germline V gene (reference sequence). CDR3 residues: CASSLPYRLAGTTNEQFF. The CDR3 coding sequence is TGTGCCAGCAGCTTACCATATAGACTAGCGGGAACTACCAATGAGCAGTTCTTC.

This clone was seen a handful of times. This chain connects TRBV7-2 to TRBJ2-7, with D unresolved. Trimming took off 4 bases at V and 7 bases at J, with 14 bases between the two ends. The CDR3 has 13 amino acids. Germline V gene lookup returns CDR1 SGHTA and CDR2 FQGNSA. CDR3: CASSSGFLKEQYF. In DNA form, the CDR3 reads TGTGCCAGCAGCTCCGGGTTCCTTAAAGAGCAGTACTTC.